Detailed here is one TCR beta chain. Its target is unknown. The read falls 3 residues short of the CDR3 end, and the missing part is taken from the germline J gene. Trimming removed 2 bases from V and 4 bases from J, with 12 bases in between. Germline V lookup: CDR1 SGHRS, CDR2 YFSETQ. The CDR3 has 14 residues. Assay used: immunoSEQ multiplex PCR; TCRdb lists only in-frame clones, some missing. The sample includes fewer than 55,000 clones. This sample stems from a study of Tregs in tolerant kidney transplant recipients. Study-wide results and limits: The most relevant donor-specific Treg TCRbeta repertoire apparently came from expansion with activated donor B cells. Donor-specific Treg expansion exceeded global Treg expansion in tolerant patients, suggesting antigen drive.

The receptor was derived from a human donor who received a combined kidney and bone marrow transplant. The chain joins TRBV5-1 to TRBJ1-2, with D unclear. Sequences were derived from CD4+ T cells from blood, sampled before the transplant. This CDR3 is CASSFGQEVYGYTF. The DNA read from the CDR3 is TGCGCCAGCAGCTTTGGGCAGGAGGTCTATGGC.